These T cell receptor beta chains were read from a single sample in a study of esophageal squamous cell carcinoma under preoperative chemotherapy. TCRdb itself ran the PCR reads through MiXCR, one entry per CDR3 protein. Of about 11,000 distinct CDR3 sequences in the sample, almost 65% were seen once. This material was collected from a patient given preoperative chemotherapy. Source of these receptors: a human donor with esophageal squamous cell carcinoma. The donor label of this sample is uncertain. The conserved cysteine and the conserved F or W are not part of the CDR3 here. A D gene is named only where the DNA matches it firmly.

d_call,v_call,cdr3_aa
.,TRBV7-2,ASSLATGYQETQY
.,TRBV5-1,ASSGQGPTDTQY
.,TRBV6-5,ASSYTGNNEQF
.,TRBV6-1,ASSPQGTAPYEQY
TRBD2,TRBV6-1,ASRELGGCDKNTQY
.,TRBV7-6,ASKLSIQGGEQY
.,TRBV6-1,ASSESGRRDKNIQY
.,TRBV10-1,ARDSTMNTEAF
.,TRBV11-3,ASREGAGELF
TRBD2,TRBV7-6,ASSPVISGGGGGEQF
TRBD2,TRBV6-1,ASNVWGGSTETQY
.,TRBV6-1,ASSAVPSTDTQY
TRBD2,TRBV27,ASSLSSGLGHNEQY
.,TRBV6-1,ASLAEGKDTQY
.,TRBV4-1,ASSQGGYSYNEQF
TRBD2,TRBV6-1,ASRGTKRGPGLEGVGTGALF
.,TRBV6-1,ASRSAGGHTQY
.,TRBV6-1,ASSEEEVRNDKQY
.,TRBV7-2,ASSIYISIAQF
.,TRBV7-2,ASSPWTGHGEQY
TRBD2,TRBV6-1,ASSEAEAGGHEQF
.,TRBV6-1,ASAGLGGRYPETQY
.,TRBV6-1,ASSTVGQETQY
.,TRBV6-4,ASSDSGESSYNEQY
.,TRBV6-1,ASSEAEGVSYNTQF
.,TRBV6-1,ASSELGVRDKDTQY
TRBD1,TRBV5-1,ASSWGDRAYGETQY
TRBD1,TRBV6-4,ASKKGEWQGDEQF
TRBD2,TRBV27,ASGQLASTDTQY
TRBD2,TRBV6-1,ASSELGGSAKDTQY
.,TRBV6-1,AWGQWARDMQY
TRBD2,TRBV6-1,ASARTSEGFEQF
.,TRBV6-4,ASRGSGGRDQDTQY
TRBD2,TRBV29-1,SVEDLEASGQETQY
TRBD1,TRBV6-1,ASSVRGQDFTDTQY
.,TRBV7-2,ASGAQGGREQETQY
.,TRBV6-1,ASSRDPDQETQF
.,TRBV11-3,ASTTSRGSANEQF
.,TRBV6-1,ASSRGIGSPLH
.,TRBV6-1,ASSEAPGPPKEQY
TRBD2,TRBV6-1,ASSELGGRATNIQY
.,TRBV7-8,ASSTLDRPQETQY
TRBD1,TRBV7-2,ASSRGQGGYEQY
TRBD1,TRBV7-2,ASSLGDRVEKTQY
.,TRBV27,ASRNTGVYNEQF
.,TRBV6-1,ASSELLGNDNEQY
TRBD2,TRBV10-2,ASSESGSGGFDPDTQY
.,TRBV6-4,ASGGSGGRDTDTQY
.,TRBV30,AWNSPGLAIDTDTQY
.,TRBV6-1,ASSKDRAGPDTQY
.,TRBV10-2,ASKEGSSEKDTQY
TRBD2,TRBV11-3,ASSKTSAGGSYNEQF
TRBD2,TRBV12-3/TRBV12-4,ASSSGLAGARRELF